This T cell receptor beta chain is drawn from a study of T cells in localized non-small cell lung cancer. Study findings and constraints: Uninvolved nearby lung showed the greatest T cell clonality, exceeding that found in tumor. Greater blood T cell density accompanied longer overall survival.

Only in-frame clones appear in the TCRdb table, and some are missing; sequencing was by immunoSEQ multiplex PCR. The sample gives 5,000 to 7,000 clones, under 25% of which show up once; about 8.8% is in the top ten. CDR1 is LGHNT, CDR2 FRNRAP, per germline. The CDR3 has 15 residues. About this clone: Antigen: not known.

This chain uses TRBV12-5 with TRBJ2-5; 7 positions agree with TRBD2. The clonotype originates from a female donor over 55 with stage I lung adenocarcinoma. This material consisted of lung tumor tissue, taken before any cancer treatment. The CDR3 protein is CASGPLEGGLETQYF. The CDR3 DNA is TGTGCCAGCGGCCCCCTTGAGGGAGGGTTGGAGACCCAGTACTTC.